These 9 T cell receptor beta chains came from one sample sequenced in a study of blood T cells in healthy people across ages. A second PCR of about 6 to 11 cycles used a sample-barcoded 5' primer and a J-beta primer mix. One entry per CDR3 protein, called by TCRdb with MiXCR from the 5' RACE reads. This repertoire shows nearly 800,000 distinct CDR3 sequences, roughly 25% found once; its top ten account for 3.7%. The same sample was also used in a study of T cells of mothers and their children.

Source material: blood. Source of these receptors: a boy between 10 and 17 years old in good health.

The genes are TRBV10-2 and TRBJ2-7; D is unclear. The V end was cut by 1 base, the J end by 3 bases, with 4 bases between. This CDR3 has 12 amino acids. Germline CDR1 is WSHSY and CDR2 is SAAADI. The CDR3 region is CASSEYDYEQYF. DNA of the CDR3: TGCGCCAGCAGTGAGTACGACTACGAGCAGTACTTC.

The gene calls are TRBV7-2 and TRBJ2-1; D may correspond to TRBD1 or TRBD2 (6 bases each). This CDR3 is 14 amino acids long. V lost 4 bases and J 6 bases, leaving 13 bases between the germline ends. Looked up from germline, CDR1 is SGHTA and CDR2 is FQGNSA. The CDR3 spells CASSWGGGGNEQFF. DNA for the CDR3: TGTGCCAGCAGCTGGGGAGGAGGGGGCAATGAGCAGTTCTTC.

V and J are TRBV7-2 and TRBJ2-5; TRBD2 is a possible D gene (5 bases). The V end lost 6 bases, the J end lost 5 bases, and 13 bases lay between the germline ends. The length of the CDR3 is 13 residues. In germline, CDR1 is SGHTA, CDR2 FQGNSA. CDR3 region: CASRNSGSETQYF. CDR3 DNA: TGTGCCAGCAGGAATTCGGGGTCCGAGACCCAGTACTTC.

The genes are TRBV27 and TRBJ2-2, with D unresolved. CDR3 length equals 14 residues. V lost 2 bases and J lost 4, with 8 bases in between. Germline assignment: CDR1 MNHEY and CDR2 SMNVEV (reference sequence). The chain's CDR3 is CASSLGSPTGELFF. CDR3 nucleotide sequence: TGTGCCAGCAGTTTAGGCAGTCCCACCGGGGAGCTGTTTTTT.

The chain links TRBV4-1 to TRBJ2-3; D unclear. The CDR3 totals 13 residues. Germline CDR1 and CDR2: MGHRA and YSYEKL. Deletions cut 0 bases from V and 7 bases from J, with 8 bases between. The CDR3: CASSQDPQNTQYF. Written as DNA, the CDR3 is TGCGCCAGCAGCCAAGATCCACAGAATACGCAGTATTTT.

The chain recombines TRBV9 with TRBJ1-1; 7 bases map to TRBD1. CDR1 is SGDLS, CDR2 YYNGEE, per germline. CDR3 size: 15 residues. J was trimmed by 0 bases and V by 4 bases; bases with no gene match: 6. As DNA, the CDR3 is TGTGCCAGCAGCTCAAGGACAGGTATGAACACTGAAGCTTTCTTT. Translating gives CASSSRTGMNTEAFF.

This chain links TRBV29-1 with TRBJ2-5; TRBD2 might be the D (7 bases). V gave up 7 bases and J gave up 2 bases, with 11 bases separating them. This CDR3 has 12 residues. Germline-derived CDR1 and CDR2 are SQVTM and ANQGSEA. CDR3 sequence: CSGRGGQETQYF. The CDR3 DNA reads as TGCAGCGGGAGGGGGGGGCAAGAGACCCAGTACTTC.

This clonotype was seen a few times. CDR3 sequence (DNA): TGTGCCAGCACCGGTCCGCTCACGGATTCACCCCTCCACTTT. Amino acid sequence: CASTGPLTDSPLHF. The chain carries TRBV28 and TRBJ1-6; D is ambiguous. Germline-derived CDR1 and CDR2 are MDHEN and SYDVKM. CDR3 length: 14 amino acids. V was cut by 7 bases and J by 8 bases, with 15 bases left in between.

This clonotype has just one count. The chain employs TRBV11-2 and TRBJ2-1; maybe TRBD1 (5 bases). The DNA end favors TRBJ2-5, so the J call may be wrong. The CDR3 is made up of 13 amino acids. Germline loops: CDR1 SGHAT, CDR2 FQNNGV. As DNA, the CDR3 is TGTGCCAGCAGCTTAGACTGGGGCCGGGCCCAGTACTTC. Its protein product is CASSLDWGRAQYF.